The present T cell receptor (beta chain) was sequenced within a study of blood T cell repertoires in COVID-19. Study background: Samples taken during acute and convalescent COVID-19 were collected in the United States, Italy and Spain. Sample material is recorded as cDNA or gDNA derived from T cells, B-cell-depleted T cells, or PBMCs.

CDR1 is LNHDA, CDR2 SQIVND, per germline (reference sequence). The germline V and J ends were trimmed by 1 base and 1 base, with 7 bases remaining between them. The CDR3 contains 14 residues. In the study's own analysis: How many nucleated cells were present was estimated from reference gene primer amplification. TCRdb's copy holds only in-frame clones and misses some; the assay was immunoSEQ multiplex PCR. The DNA was the basis for D and trimming; V, J and clone size are from that table. The table lists around 67,000 clones, about 73% of them singletons. Sample: peripheral blood. The source is a woman in her 70s with acute or convalescent COVID-19. The rearrangement joins TRBV19 to TRBJ1-1; D call uncertain. DNA of the CDR3: TGTGCCAGTAGTATAGTCGCAGGGAACACTGAAGCTTTCTTT. Protein: CASSIVAGNTEAFF.